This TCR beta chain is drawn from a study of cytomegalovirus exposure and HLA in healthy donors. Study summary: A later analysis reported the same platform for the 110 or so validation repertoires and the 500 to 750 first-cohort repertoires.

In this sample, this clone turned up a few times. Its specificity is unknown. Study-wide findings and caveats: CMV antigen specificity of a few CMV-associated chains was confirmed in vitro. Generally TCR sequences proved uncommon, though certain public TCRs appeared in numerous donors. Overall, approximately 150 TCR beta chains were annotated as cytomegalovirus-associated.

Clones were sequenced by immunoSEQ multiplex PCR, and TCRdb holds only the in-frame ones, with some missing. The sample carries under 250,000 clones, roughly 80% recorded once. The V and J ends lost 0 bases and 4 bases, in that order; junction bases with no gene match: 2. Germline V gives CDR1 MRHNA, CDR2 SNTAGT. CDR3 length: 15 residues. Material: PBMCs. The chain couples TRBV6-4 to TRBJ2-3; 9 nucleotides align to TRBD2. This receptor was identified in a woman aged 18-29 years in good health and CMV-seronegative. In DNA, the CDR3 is TGTGCCAGCAGTGACTCTGGCGGGGGGGCAGATACGCAGTATTTT. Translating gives CASSDSGGGADTQYF.